What follows is one T cell receptor (beta chain) and its context. Its antigen remains unidentified. These data belong to a study of memory B cells and T cells in multiple sclerosis. CDR3 length: 17 amino acids. J lost 6 bases, V lost 4 bases, and 17 bases had no gene match. Germline CDR1 MNHEY, CDR2 SMNVEV (reference sequence). Repertoires were generated with immunoSEQ multiplex PCR, while TCRdb's copy carries only in-frame clones and drops some. Here the sample spans about 32,000 clones, roughly 86% being singletons. Separate sequencing covered autoproliferating (CFSE-dim) and non-proliferating (CFSE-high) T cells from stimulus-free culture. Pooled replicate wells came from around 5x10^7 CFSE-labeled PBMCs cultured approximately 7 days without stimulus. Without exogenous stimuli, roughly 0.49 uM CFSE-labeled PBMCs were cultured serum-free.

The chain recombines TRBV27 with TRBJ2-7, with 8 bases aligning to TRBD2. This clonotype originated in a human donor with multiple sclerosis. Material: PBMCs from blood kept in culture. The CDR3 bases are TGTGCCAGCAGTTATTTCACGGGAGGGGTCCTAGGGGTCGAGCAGTACTTC. Amino acids: CASSYFTGGVLGVEQYF.